One and the same sample provided the 20 T cell receptor beta chains below, sequenced in a study of T cells after yellow fever vaccination. TCRdb reprocessed the 5' RACE reads with MiXCR, giving one entry per CDR3 protein. The sample carries approximately 250,000 distinct CDR3 sequences, about 5.2% recorded once. The material was CD4+ T cells sorted from PBMCs, obtained on the day of the yellow fever booster vaccination. Every receptor here comes from a man between 18 and 35 years old who received the YFV17D yellow fever vaccine.

The CDR3 nucleotides are TGTGCCAGCAGTGATGACAGGGGGCGAAAACTGTTTTTT. Translated: CASSDDRGRKLFF. The rearrangement links TRBV25-1 to TRBJ1-4; 10 bases map to TRBD1. CDR3 length: 13 amino acids. Germline CDR1 is MGHDK and CDR2 is SYGVNS. Trimming cost V 3 bases and J 10 bases; bases outside gene matches: 2.

In its sample, this clonotype was seen a few times. The chain joins TRBV19 to TRBJ2-3, with D perhaps matching TRBD1 or TRBD2 (5 bases each). The germline gives CDR1 LNHDA, CDR2 SQIVND (reference sequence). V shed 3 bases and J shed 2 bases, with 12 bases lying between them. There are 15 residues in the CDR3. In DNA form, the CDR3 reads TGTGCCAGTAGTATCTCCGGGGCGGCCACAGATACGCAGTATTTT. Translating it yields CASSISGAATDTQYF.

This clonotype was counted between two and nine times. The rearrangement uses TRBV2 and TRBJ2-4; 10 bases are a match to TRBD1. This CDR3 has 14 amino acids. Per the germline V gene, CDR1 is SNHLY and CDR2 is FYNNEI. J lost 1 base, V lost 6 bases, and 0 bases had no gene match. The CDR3 bases are TGTGCCAGCAGGGACAGGGGGGCCAAAAACATTCAGTACTTC. Amino acid sequence: CASRDRGAKNIQYF.

The chain uses TRBV5-1 and TRBJ2-1; TRBD1 matches at 7 bases. Germline V gene sequence: CDR1 SGHRS, CDR2 YFSETQ. The CDR3 length is 16 residues. V lost 2 bases, J lost 0 bases, and 5 bases stayed unmatched. CDR3 region: CASSFGQASSYNEQFF. The DNA for the CDR3 is TGCGCCAGCAGCTTCGGACAGGCGAGCTCCTACAATGAGCAGTTCTTC.

The sample holds many counts of this clonotype. The rearrangement uses TRBV5-5 and TRBJ2-5; 7 nucleotides match TRBD1. Germline V gives CDR1 SGHKS, CDR2 YYEKEE (reference sequence). V lost 2 bases, J lost 5 bases, and 9 bases stayed unmatched. The CDR3 consists of 15 residues. CDR3 coding DNA: TGTGCCAGCAGCTTCCCAACAGGGGTAGACGAGACCCAGTACTTC. This codes for CASSFPTGVDETQYF.

This clonotype was observed at least ten times. The rearrangement joins TRBV28 to TRBJ2-2; D may correspond to TRBD1 or TRBD2 (5 bases each). Deletions cut 5 bases from V and 0 bases from J, with 22 bases between. Per germline, CDR1 MDHEN and CDR2 SYDVKM. CDR3 length equals 19 residues. CDR3 sequence (DNA): TGTGCCAGCAGTCTGAAACTGCTCAGACGGGGCTCGAACACCGGGGAGCTGTTTTTT. Amino acid sequence: CASSLKLLRRGSNTGELFF.

This clonotype was picked up a small number of times. V usage is TRBV27 and J usage is TRBJ1-5, with 9 bases that match TRBD1. The CDR3 consists of 15 residues. The junction had 4 bases not matched to a gene; V was cut back by 3 bases and J by 4 bases. Per germline, CDR1 MNHEY and CDR2 SMNVEV (reference sequence). CDR3 protein: CASSLGGQGNQPQHF. DNA for the CDR3: TGTGCCAGCAGTTTGGGAGGACAGGGGAATCAGCCCCAGCATTTT.

This clonotype was seen a few times. The chain links TRBV20-1 to TRBJ2-2; no clear D gene. Germline CDR1 is DFQATT and CDR2 is SNEGSKA (reference sequence). The CDR3 runs to 14 residues. Trimming shortened V by 0 bases and J by 1 base, and 6 bases separated the two germline ends. CDR3 amino acids: CSARDPGNTGELFF. The CDR3 nucleotides read TGCAGTGCTAGAGATCCTGGGAACACCGGGGAGCTGTTTTTT.

This clonotype appeared a few times. DNA of the CDR3: TGTGCCAGCAGTCGACAGGGGGCCCAAGAGACCCAGTACTTC. It yields the protein CASSRQGAQETQYF. The V call is TRBV5-4, the J call TRBJ2-5, with TRBD1 matching over 10 bases. V trimming: 5 bases; J trimming: 1 base; junction bases outside the gene matches: 2. CDR3 length equals 14 residues. Per the germline V gene, CDR1 is SGHNT and CDR2 is YYREEE (reference sequence).

The CDR3 nucleotides are TGTGCCAGCAGTGACCTGGGGAGCCAGGCCTATGGCTACACCTTC. Its translation: CASSDLGSQAYGYTF. The chain links TRBV6-2 or TRBV6-3 to TRBJ1-2; D gene unclear. The CDR3 extends over 15 amino acids. Per the germline V gene, CDR1 is MNHEY and CDR2 is SVGEGT. V shed 5 bases and J shed 4 bases, with 17 bases lying between them.

In its sample, this clonotype was seen many times. The rearrangement uses TRBV5-1 and TRBJ2-3, with unresolved D. The CDR3 has 13 residues. Germline loops: CDR1 SGHRS, CDR2 YFSETQ. Trimming cost V 4 bases and J 2 bases, with 8 bases left between them. Here the CDR3 DNA reads TGCGCCAGCAGCGAACCCACCACAGATACGCAGTATTTT. Its translation is CASSEPTTDTQYF.

This clonotype has at least ten counts. This rearrangement joins TRBV6-5 to TRBJ1-3; D not certain. This CDR3 region has 15 residues. In germline, CDR1 is MNHEY, CDR2 SVGAGI. Trimming removed 5 bases from V and 2 bases from J, with 13 bases in between. The CDR3 is CASSPDIYTGNTIYF. The CDR3 nucleotides are TGTGCCAGCAGTCCAGACATCTATACTGGAAACACCATATATTTT.

This clonotype was picked up many times. V is TRBV25-1 and J is TRBJ2-2; D not resolved. The V gene lost 7 bases and the J gene lost 7 bases, with 7 bases spanning the gap. This CDR3 is built from 11 residues. The germline V gene has CDR1 MGHDK and CDR2 SYGVNS. CDR3 loop: CASNRNGELFF. In nucleotides, the CDR3 is TGTGCCAGCAATCGGAACGGGGAGCTGTTTTTT.

This clonotype was seen repeatedly, ten times or more. This chain joins TRBV24-1 and TRBJ2-3; 7 bases map to TRBD1. This CDR3 comprises 13 residues. V was clipped by 9 bases and J by 2 bases; unmatched bases: 4. Germline CDR1 reads KGHDR; CDR2 reads SFDVKD. CDR3 loop: CATSGTVTDTQYF. The CDR3 DNA sequence: TGTGCCACCTCCGGGACAGTCACAGATACGCAGTATTTT.

Many counts were recorded for this clonotype. V usage is TRBV20-1 and J usage is TRBJ2-6, with D possibly matching TRBD1 (5 bases). The CDR3 contains 16 residues. V lost 3 bases, J lost 3 bases, and 15 bases lay in between. Germline CDR1 DFQATT, CDR2 SNEGSKA (reference sequence). CDR3 sequence reads: CSASMSRVYGANVLTF. The CDR3 DNA sequence: TGCAGTGCTAGCATGTCCAGGGTATATGGGGCCAACGTCCTGACTTTC.

This clonotype showed up just a few times. J is TRBJ2-1 and V is TRBV7-2; unclear D gene. V lost 2 bases and J lost 4, with 9 bases in between. The CDR3 runs to 14 residues. The germline gives CDR1 SGHTA, CDR2 FQGNSA. CDR3 sequence reads: CASSLRMLYNEQFF. The CDR3 nucleotides read TGTGCCAGCAGCTTACGGATGCTATACAATGAGCAGTTCTTC.

The J gene is TRBJ2-3, the V gene TRBV9, with 11 bases matching TRBD2. This CDR3 is built from 18 residues. V shed 0 bases and J 2 bases; nucleotides not matched to a gene: 8. Germline lookup yields CDR1 SGDLS and CDR2 YYNGEE. CDR3 loop: CASSVGNSGGATTDTQYF. The CDR3 DNA sequence: TGTGCCAGCAGCGTAGGTAATAGCGGGGGGGCAACCACAGATACGCAGTATTTT.

The sample holds many counts of this clonotype. The chain recombines TRBV4-2 with TRBJ2-2; possibly TRBD2 for D (5 bases). This CDR3 has 14 amino acids. Per the germline V gene, CDR1 is LGHNA and CDR2 is YNFKEQ. Trimming took off 7 bases at V and 4 bases at J, with 13 bases between the two ends. CDR3 in amino acids: CASNKDRGTGELFF. CDR3 in DNA: TGTGCCAGCAACAAAGATCGGGGCACCGGGGAGCTGTTTTTT.

This clonotype was counted many times. The chain employs TRBV7-2 and TRBJ2-5, with unresolved D. V lost 5 bases and J 3 bases, leaving 10 bases between the germline ends. The CDR3 is 13 residues long. Germline lookup yields CDR1 SGHTA and CDR2 FQGNSA. CDR3 DNA sequence: TGTGCCAGCAGCGACCCTCGGAAAGAGACCCAGTACTTC. Amino acid sequence: CASSDPRKETQYF. The full variable domain, its missing parts supplied by reference TRBV7-2 and TRBJ2-5, is GAGVSQSPSNKVTEKGKDVELRCDPISGHTALYWYRQSLGQGLEFLIYFQGNSAPDKSGLPSDRFSAERTGGSVSTLTIQRTQQEDSAVYLCASSDPRKETQYFGPGTRLLVL.

This clonotype showed up many times. The chain joins TRBV5-1 to TRBJ2-3, with TRBD1 identical over 7 bases. CDR3 length: 14 residues. The V and J ends lost 3 bases and 3 bases, in that order; junction bases with no gene match: 4. Looked up from germline, CDR1 is SGHRS and CDR2 is YFSETQ. The CDR3: CASSSGGRTDTQYF. The CDR3 DNA follows: TGCGCCAGCAGCTCAGGGGGACGGACAGATACGCAGTATTTT.